Here is one TCR beta chain with its context. Its cognate antigen is unknown. The data stem from a study of T cell repertoires in cytomegalovirus infection. At the level of the study: Public TCR beta signatures provided an indication of both CMV infection and a matching HLA type.

One entry per CDR3 protein, called by TCRdb with MiXCR from the reads. The data hold around 490,000 distinct CDR3 sequences, with about 30% observed a single time. Study-wide results and limits: Identification of carriers of CMV plus the relevant HLA was achieved through cumulative public TCR beta family frequency. The response measured ex vivo was dominated by TCR beta clonotypes (HLA-C-restricted and CMV-specific).

CDR1 is SGHVS and CDR2 is FQNEAQ in the germline V gene. The CDR3 is made up of 15 amino acids. The V end was cut by 0 bases, the J end by 5 bases, with 11 bases between. The TCR originated in a human donor in good health (CMV status not recorded). Some clones in this sample may be carry-over from other donors' samples. The sequenced material came from PBMCs. The chain links TRBV7-8 to TRBJ1-5; D is ambiguous. The CDR3 DNA reads TGTGCCAGCAGCTTAGCGACTACCGTCTATCAGCCCCAGCATTTT. It translates to CASSLATTVYQPQHF.